A selection of T cell receptor beta chains follows, all from one sample in a study of cytomegalovirus exposure and HLA in healthy donors. Method: immunoSEQ multiplex PCR; TCRdb's copy keeps in-frame clones and lacks some. The sample carries some 130,000 clones, roughly 80% recorded once. The sequenced sample was PBMCs. The origin of the receptors is a man aged 35 to 55 in good health and CMV-seronegative. CDR3s leave out the opening cysteine and the closing phenylalanine or tryptophan.

TRBJ2-3 TRBV6-6 ASTTSEVRTDTQY
TRBJ2-7 TRBV14 ASSQVDRTYEQY
TRBJ1-1 TRBV5-6 ASSGGGGAGTEAF
TRBJ2-2 TRBV6-1 ASSDRGYTNTGELF
TRBJ2-5 TRBV7-2 ASSSGQGRETQY
TRBJ1-1 TRBV7-2 ASSPRAGMNTEAF
TRBJ1-2 TRBV4-3 ASSQVQGTSDGYT
TRBJ2-5 TRBV30 AWREGGLETQY
TRBJ2-7 TRBV18 ASSRDNPGLAGYEQY
TRBJ2-7 TRBV28 ASSPGGLGRYEQY
TRBJ2-7 TRBV25-1 ASRDGGKQY
TRBJ1-5 TRBV11-2 ASSQPTGGGRSNQPQH
TRBJ1-1 TRBV10-3 AISESSGNTEAF
TRBJ2-3 TRBV9 ASSVGGLAFSDTQY
TRBJ2-7 TRBV30 AWSAHIGTGFYEQY
TRBJ2-2 TRBV5-1 ASSLAAGDTGELF
TRBJ1-3 TRBV5-1 ASSGRESSGNTIY
TRBJ2-1 TRBV7-6 ASSLATAGGGEQF
- TRBV28 ASSRNREQY
TRBJ2-2 TRBV7-9 SSSLALGELF
- TRBV29-1 SVARTPYEQY
TRBJ1-4 TRBV6-5 ASSYTQGASEKLF
TRBJ1-2 TRBV5-6 ASSTLSVDYT
TRBJ2-5 TRBV28 ASSSLQDRGLETQY
TRBJ1-4 TRBV10-3 AISQTDSAKLF
TRBJ1-2 TRBV6-6 ASTSTQGDGGYT
TRBJ1-4 TRBV5-1 ASSPGTSKEKLF
TRBJ2-7 TRBV5-4 ASSPGGAYEQY
TRBJ1-1 TRBV6-6 ASRPEGMRAF
TRBJ1-1 TRBV5-1 ASSLVSVLNTEAF
TRBJ2-2 TRBV2 ASSEGGPANTGELF
TRBJ1-2 TRBV5-1 ASGAATYGYT
TRBJ2-7 TRBV5-4 ASSLGASGGALREQY